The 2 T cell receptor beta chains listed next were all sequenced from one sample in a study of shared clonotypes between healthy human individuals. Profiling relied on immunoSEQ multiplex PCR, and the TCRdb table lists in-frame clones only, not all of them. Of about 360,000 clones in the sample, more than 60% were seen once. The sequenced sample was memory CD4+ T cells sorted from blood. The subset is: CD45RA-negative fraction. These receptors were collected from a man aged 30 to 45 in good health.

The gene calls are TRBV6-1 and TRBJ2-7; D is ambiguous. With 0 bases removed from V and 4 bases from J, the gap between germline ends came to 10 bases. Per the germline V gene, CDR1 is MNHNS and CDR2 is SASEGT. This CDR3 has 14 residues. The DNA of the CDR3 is TGTGCCAGCAGTGAAGCGGTTAGAGCTTACGAGCAGTACTTC. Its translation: CASSEAVRAYEQYF.

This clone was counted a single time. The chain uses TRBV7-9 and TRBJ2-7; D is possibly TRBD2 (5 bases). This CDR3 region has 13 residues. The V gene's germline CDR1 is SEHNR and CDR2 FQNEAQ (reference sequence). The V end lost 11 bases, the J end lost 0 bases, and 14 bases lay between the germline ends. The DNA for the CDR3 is TGTGCCGGGGTTCGAGGACTCTCCTACGAGCAGTACTTC. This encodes CAGVRGLSYEQYF.